The following is a T cell receptor beta chain sequence with its context. Its binding antigen is unknown. The record has no base qualities; no much larger clone is one base away. The protocol used for the library was the immunoSEQ multiplex PCR assay. As stored in TCRdb, this immuneACCESS dataset retains in-frame rearrangements with V and J assigned. A fraction of the clones does not appear; measured against another copy, unresolved V genes explain less than half of the discrepancy, and the remainder lacks a known reason. The sample table lists approximately 57,000 clones, about 92% of them with a count of one. The ten largest make up approximately 0.21% of the sample. The data are from a study of T cell changes during pregnancy in multiple sclerosis (dated by TCRdb to between 2018 and 2021). At the level of the whole study: The study looked at changes in the T cell repertoire across pregnancy in women with multiple sclerosis.

CDR1 and CDR2, per the germline V gene, are LGHNA and YNFKEQ. Trimming accounts for 3 bases at V and 1 base at J, while the number of junction bases matched to no gene is 12. The CDR3 spans 21 residues, from the cysteine through the phenylalanine. The only DNA kept is the CDR3, 63 bases in frame from the first base. The sequencing here drew on CD4+ T cells from peripheral blood mononuclear cells, taken in the second trimester of pregnancy. This clonotype originated in a female donor with multiple sclerosis, enrolled in a pregnancy study. Here the chain combines TRBV4-2 and TRBJ2-2; the junction holds 15 bases that match TRBD2. The DNA sequence is given as TGTGCCAGCAGCCAGTTAGGAGCGGGACTAGCGGGGGGAAAGAACACCGGGGAGCTGTTTTTT. Translation gives CASSQLGAGLAGGKNTGELFF.